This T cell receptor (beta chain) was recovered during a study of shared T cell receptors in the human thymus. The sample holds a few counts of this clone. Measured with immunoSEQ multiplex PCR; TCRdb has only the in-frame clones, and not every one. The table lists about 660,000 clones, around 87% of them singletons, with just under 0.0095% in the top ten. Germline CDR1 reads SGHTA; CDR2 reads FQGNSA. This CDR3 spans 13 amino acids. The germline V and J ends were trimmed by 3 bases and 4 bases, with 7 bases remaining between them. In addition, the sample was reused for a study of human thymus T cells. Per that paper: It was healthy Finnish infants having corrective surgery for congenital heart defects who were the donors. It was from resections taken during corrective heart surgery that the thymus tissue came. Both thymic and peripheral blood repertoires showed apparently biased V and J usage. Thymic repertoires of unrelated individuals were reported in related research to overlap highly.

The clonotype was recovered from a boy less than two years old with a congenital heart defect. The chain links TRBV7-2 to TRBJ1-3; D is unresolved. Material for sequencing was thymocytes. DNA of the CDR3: TGTGCCAGCAGCTTTCCTGGCGGAAACACCATATATTTT. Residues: CASSFPGGNTIYF. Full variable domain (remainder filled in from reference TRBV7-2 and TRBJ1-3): GAGVSQSPSNKVTEKGKDVELRCDPISGHTALYWYRQSLGQGLEFLIYFQGNSAPDKSGLPSDRFSAERTGGSVSTLTIQRTQQEDSAVYLCASSFPGGNTIYFGEGSWLTVV.